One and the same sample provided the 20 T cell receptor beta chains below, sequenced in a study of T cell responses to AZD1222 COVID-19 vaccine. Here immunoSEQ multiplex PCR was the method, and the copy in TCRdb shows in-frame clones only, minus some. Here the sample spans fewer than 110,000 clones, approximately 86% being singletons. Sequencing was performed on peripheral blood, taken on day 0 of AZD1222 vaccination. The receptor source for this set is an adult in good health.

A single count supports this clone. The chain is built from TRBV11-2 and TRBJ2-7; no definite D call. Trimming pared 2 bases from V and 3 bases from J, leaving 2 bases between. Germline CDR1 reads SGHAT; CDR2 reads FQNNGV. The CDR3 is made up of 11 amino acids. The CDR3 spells CASSLYYEQYF. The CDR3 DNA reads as TGTGCCAGCAGCTTATACTACGAGCAGTACTTC.

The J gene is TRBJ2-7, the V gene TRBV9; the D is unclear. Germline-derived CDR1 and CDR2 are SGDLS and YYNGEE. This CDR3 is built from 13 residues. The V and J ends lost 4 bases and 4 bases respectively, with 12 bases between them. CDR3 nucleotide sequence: TGTGCCAGCAGCCTTCTACCTGGATACGAGCAGTACTTC. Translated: CASSLLPGYEQYF.

CDR3 sequence reads: CASRRIGGSSNQPQHF. As DNA, the CDR3 is TGTGCCAGCAGAAGAATTGGTGGGAGTAGCAATCAGCCCCAGCATTTT. This chain uses TRBV2 with TRBJ1-5; D not certain. V shed 6 bases and J shed 0 bases, with 15 bases lying between them. Germline V gene lookup returns CDR1 SNHLY and CDR2 FYNNEI. CDR3 length: 16 residues.

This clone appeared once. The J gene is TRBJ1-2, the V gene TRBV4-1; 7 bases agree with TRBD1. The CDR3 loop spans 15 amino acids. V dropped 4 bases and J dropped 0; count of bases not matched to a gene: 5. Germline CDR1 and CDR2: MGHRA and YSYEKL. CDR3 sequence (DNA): TGCGCCAGCAGCCTCCTTGGACAGGCTAACTATGGCTACACCTTC. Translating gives CASSLLGQANYGYTF.

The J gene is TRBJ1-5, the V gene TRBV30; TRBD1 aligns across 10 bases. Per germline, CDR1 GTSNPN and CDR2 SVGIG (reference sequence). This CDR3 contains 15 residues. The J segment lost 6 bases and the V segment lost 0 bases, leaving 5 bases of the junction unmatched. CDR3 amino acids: CAWSVLGTGVQPQHF. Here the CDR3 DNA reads TGTGCCTGGAGTGTACTGGGGACAGGGGTTCAGCCCCAGCATTTT.

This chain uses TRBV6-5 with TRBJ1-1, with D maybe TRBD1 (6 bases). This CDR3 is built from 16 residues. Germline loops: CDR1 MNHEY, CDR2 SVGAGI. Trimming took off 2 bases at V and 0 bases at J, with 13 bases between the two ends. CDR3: CASSYGQNGMNTEAFF. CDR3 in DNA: TGTGCCAGCAGTTACGGACAGAATGGGATGAACACTGAAGCTTTCTTT.

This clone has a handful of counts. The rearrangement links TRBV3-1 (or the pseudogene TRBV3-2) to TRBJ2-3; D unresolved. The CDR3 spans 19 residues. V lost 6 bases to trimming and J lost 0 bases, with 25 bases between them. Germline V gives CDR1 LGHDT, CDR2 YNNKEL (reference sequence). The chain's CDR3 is CASSHPPYSRVSSTDTQYF. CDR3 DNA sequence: TGTGCCAGCAGTCATCCGCCTTACAGTAGGGTTTCTAGCACAGATACGCAGTATTTT.

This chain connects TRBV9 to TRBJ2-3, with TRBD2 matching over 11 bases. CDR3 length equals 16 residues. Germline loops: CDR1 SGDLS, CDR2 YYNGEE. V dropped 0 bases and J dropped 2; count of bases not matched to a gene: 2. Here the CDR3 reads CASSVVAGGLTDTQYF. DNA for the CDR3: TGTGCCAGCAGCGTAGTAGCGGGGGGGCTCACAGATACGCAGTATTTT.

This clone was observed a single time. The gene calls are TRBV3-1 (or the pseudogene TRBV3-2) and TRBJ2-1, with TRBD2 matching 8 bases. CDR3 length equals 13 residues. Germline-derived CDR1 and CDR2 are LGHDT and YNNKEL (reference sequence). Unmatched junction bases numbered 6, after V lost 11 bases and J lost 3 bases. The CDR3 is CAAGLAGYNEQFF. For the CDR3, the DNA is TGTGCCGCGGGCCTAGCGGGCTACAATGAGCAGTTCTTC.

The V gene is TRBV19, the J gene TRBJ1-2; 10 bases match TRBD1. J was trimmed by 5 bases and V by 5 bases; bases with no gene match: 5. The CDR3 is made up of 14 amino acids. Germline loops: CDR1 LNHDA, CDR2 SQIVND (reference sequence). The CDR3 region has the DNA TGTGCCAGTAGTCGACCGGGACAGGGGTATGGCTACACCTTC. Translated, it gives CASSRPGQGYGYTF.

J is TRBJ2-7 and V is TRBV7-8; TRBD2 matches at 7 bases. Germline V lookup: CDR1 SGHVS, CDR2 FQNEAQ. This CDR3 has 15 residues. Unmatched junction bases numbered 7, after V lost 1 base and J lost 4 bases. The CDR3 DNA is TGTGCCAGCAGCTTAGAACCGGCGGGGGATTACGAGCAGTACTTC. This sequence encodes CASSLEPAGDYEQYF.

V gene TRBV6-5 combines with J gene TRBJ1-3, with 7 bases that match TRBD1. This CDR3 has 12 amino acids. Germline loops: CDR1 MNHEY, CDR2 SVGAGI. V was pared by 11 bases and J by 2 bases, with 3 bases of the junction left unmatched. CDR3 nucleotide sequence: TGTGCCTCCAGGGGGGCTGGAAACACCATATATTTT. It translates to CASRGAGNTIYF.

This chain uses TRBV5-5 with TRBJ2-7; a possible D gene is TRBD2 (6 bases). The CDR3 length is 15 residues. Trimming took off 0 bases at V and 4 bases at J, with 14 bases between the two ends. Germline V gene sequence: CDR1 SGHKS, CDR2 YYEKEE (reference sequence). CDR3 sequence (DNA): TGTGCCAGCAGCTTGGAGGCGGGGACCAGGTACGAGCAGTACTTC. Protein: CASSLEAGTRYEQYF. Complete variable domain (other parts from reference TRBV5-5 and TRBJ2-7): DAGVTQSPTHLIKTRGQQVTLRCSPISGHKSVSWYQQVLGQGPQFIFQYYEKEERGRGNFPDRFSARQFPNYSSELNVNALLLGDSALYLCASSLEAGTRYEQYFGPGTRLTVT.

CDR3 sequence reads: CAIPVPTRTSYEQYF. CDR3 DNA: TGTGCCATCCCCGTTCCGACACGGACATCCTACGAGCAGTACTTC. The gene calls are TRBV2 and TRBJ2-7; possible D gene TRBD1, 5 bases. V lost 10 bases and J 1 base, leaving 20 bases between the germline ends. Germline V lookup: CDR1 SNHLY, CDR2 FYNNEI. There are 15 residues in the CDR3.

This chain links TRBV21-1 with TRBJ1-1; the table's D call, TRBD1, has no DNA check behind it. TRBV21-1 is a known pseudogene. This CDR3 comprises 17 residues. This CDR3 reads CASSPHRDRVLNTEAFF. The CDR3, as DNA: TGTGCCAGCAGCCCACACCGGGACAGGGTCCTCAACACTGAAGCTTTCTTT.

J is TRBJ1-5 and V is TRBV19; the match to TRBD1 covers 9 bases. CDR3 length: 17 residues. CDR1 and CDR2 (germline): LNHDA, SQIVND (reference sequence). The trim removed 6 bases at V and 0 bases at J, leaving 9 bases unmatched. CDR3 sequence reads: CASSPRDRAYSNQPQHF. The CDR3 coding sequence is TGTGCCAGTAGCCCACGGGACAGGGCATATAGCAATCAGCCCCAGCATTTT.

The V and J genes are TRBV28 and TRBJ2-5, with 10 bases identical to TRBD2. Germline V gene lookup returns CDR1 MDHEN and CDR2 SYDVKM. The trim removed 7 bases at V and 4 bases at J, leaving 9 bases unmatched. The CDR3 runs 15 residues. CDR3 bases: TGTGCCAGCACCCTAGCGGGAGCCCCCTCAGAGACCCAGTACTTC. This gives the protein CASTLAGAPSETQYF.

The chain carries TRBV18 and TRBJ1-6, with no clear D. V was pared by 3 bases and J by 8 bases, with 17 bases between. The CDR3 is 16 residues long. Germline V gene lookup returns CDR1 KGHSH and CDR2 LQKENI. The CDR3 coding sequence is TGTGCCAGCTCACCTGTACACCCAGTTGGTGATTCACCCCTCCACTTT. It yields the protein CASSPVHPVGDSPLHF.

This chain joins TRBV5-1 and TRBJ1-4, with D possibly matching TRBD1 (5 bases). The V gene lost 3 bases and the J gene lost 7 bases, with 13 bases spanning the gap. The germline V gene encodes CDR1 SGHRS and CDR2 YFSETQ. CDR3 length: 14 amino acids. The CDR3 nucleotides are TGCGCCAGCAGCTCCGTCGGAGGGGCTGAAAAACTGTTTTTT. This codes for CASSSVGGAEKLFF. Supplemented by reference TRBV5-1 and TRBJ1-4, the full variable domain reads KAGVTQTPRYLIKTRGQQVTLSCSPISGHRSVSWYQQTPGQGLQFLFEYFSETQRNKGNFPGRFSGRQFSNSRSEMNVSTLELGDSALYLCASSSVGGAEKLFFGSGTQLSVL.

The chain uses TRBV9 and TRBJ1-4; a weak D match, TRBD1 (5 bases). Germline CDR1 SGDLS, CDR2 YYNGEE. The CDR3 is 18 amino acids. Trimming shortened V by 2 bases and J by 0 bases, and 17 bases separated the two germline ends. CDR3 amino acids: CASSVNIESRATNEKLFF. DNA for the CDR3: TGTGCCAGCAGCGTGAATATCGAGTCCAGGGCAACTAATGAAAAACTGTTTTTT.